This is a list of T cell receptor beta chains from one sample in a study of regulatory T cells in long-lasting Graves disease. TCRdb analysed the multiplex PCR reads with MiXCR anew, one entry per CDR3 protein. The sample includes roughly 450,000 distinct CDR3 sequences, less than 25% of them seen just once. The sample in question was peripheral blood mononuclear cells (PBMCs), obtained when the disease was refractory, from a patient treated with antithyroid drugs. The receptor set was obtained from a female donor with Graves disease. Both conserved end residues are part of each CDR3.

TRBV29-1	TRBJ2-7	CSVLAGVSDEQYF
TRBV7-2	TRBJ2-7	CASSRPVGGPSSYEQYF
TRBV20-1	TRBJ1-3	CSVLGFGNTIYF
TRBV7-9	TRBJ1-2	CASVQGANYGYTF
TRBV7-2	TRBJ2-5	CASSSGRAAETQYF
TRBV6-9	TRBJ1-1	CASSYSYRGSTEAFF
TRBV29-1	TRBJ2-5	CSVDHSGQETQYF
TRBV28	TRBJ1-3	CASSSPGLLTASSGNTIYF
TRBV20-1	TRBJ1-5	CSALRDPPFNQPQHF
TRBV6-2/TRBV6-3	TRBJ2-5	CASSDARGGGTQYF
TRBV7-2	TRBJ2-1	CASSPTSGSVFNEQFF
TRBV2	TRBJ2-7	CASSETMSYEQYF
TRBV19	TRBJ2-2	CASSSRGNTGELFF
TRBV5-1	TRBJ2-4	CASSLEPGPKNIQYF
TRBV6-2/TRBV6-3	TRBJ2-7	CASSYDSTTPYEQYF
TRBV5-6	TRBJ1-6	CASSLGQGLSSPLHF
TRBV15	TRBJ1-2	CATRSVGQGFYGYTF
TRBV24-1	TRBJ2-5	CATSDFNNWGF
TRBV5-1	TRBJ2-7	CASSLKGIYEQYF
TRBV28	TRBJ2-5	CASSLLAGVGETQYF
TRBV25-1	TRBJ1-1	CASSELPGTEAFF
TRBV7-9	TRBJ2-5	CASSFRTSRQETQYF
TRBV18	TRBJ1-5	CASSLSPDSNQPQHF
TRBV4-3	TRBJ1-1	CASSRSWEGATEAFF
TRBV20-1	TRBJ1-1	CSPAGGTNTEAFF
TRBV30	TRBJ2-7	CACAGQNLYEQYF
TRBV29-1	TRBJ1-5	CSVSNQSNQPQHF
TRBV7-8	TRBJ2-7	CASSLGLKYEQYF
TRBV28	TRBJ2-1	CASRGSSGSSYNEQFF